Listed below are T cell receptor beta chains from one sample, sequenced in a study of cytomegalovirus exposure and HLA in healthy donors. The method was immunoSEQ multiplex PCR; TCRdb's version includes in-frame clones alone and lacks a portion of them. Of roughly 190,000 clones in the sample, 75% to 90% were seen once. Sequencing was performed on PBMCs. The receptors here all came from a man aged 25-45 years in good health and CMV-seronegative. Each CDR3 is given with its conserved first and last residue. The D gene is left open where the match is weak. Some rows mark clone size as missing; the rest say once, few, many or name a class of expanded clone.

D: TRBD1; size: -; J: TRBJ1-2; V: TRBV5-6; DNA: TGTGCCAGCAGCTTAAGACAGGGGGCGCCGGGCTACACCTTC; CDR3: CASSLRQGAPGYTF
D: -; size: -; J: TRBJ1-3; V: TRBV9; DNA: TGTGCCACCTCCGTGGGGCCCCAAAGGGGAAACACCATATATTTT; CDR3: CATSVGPQRGNTIYF
D: TRBD2; size: -; J: TRBJ2-5; V: TRBV11-2; DNA: TGTGCCAGCAGCCCAGTACTAGCGGGGGCCCAAGAGACCCAGTACTTC; CDR3: CASSPVLAGAQETQYF
D: -; size: -; J: TRBJ2-1; V: TRBV15; DNA: TGTGCCACCAGCGGGCAGGGGAACAGGCGCAATGAGCAGTTCTTC; CDR3: CATSGQGNRRNEQFF
D: TRBD1; size: -; J: TRBJ1-2; V: TRBV7-9; DNA: TGTGCCAGCAGCTCCGAACCCAGACAGGGGCTTAACTATGGCTACACCTTC; CDR3: CASSSEPRQGLNYGYTF
D: -; size: -; J: TRBJ1-5; V: TRBV19; DNA: TGTGCCAGTAGGGGCAGGGATGGGCCCCAGCATTTT; CDR3: CASRGRDGPQHF
D: TRBD1; size: -; J: TRBJ2-1; V: TRBV16; DNA: TGTGCCAGCAGCCCCGGACAGGGGGCCTACAATGAGCAGTTCTTC; CDR3: CASSPGQGAYNEQFF
D: -; size: -; J: TRBJ2-7; V: TRBV5-1; DNA: TGCGCCAGCAGCTTGAGACAGTCCTACGAGCAGTACTTC; CDR3: CASSLRQSYEQYF
D: TRBD1; size: -; J: TRBJ2-3; V: TRBV7-8; DNA: TGTGCCAGCAGCATGGACAGGGGCCCCAGCACAGATACGCAGTATTTT; CDR3: CASSMDRGPSTDTQYF
D: -; size: -; J: TRBJ1-5; V: TRBV4-3; DNA: TGCGCCAGCAGCCTTGCAGTCAATCAGCCCCAGCATTTT; CDR3: CASSLAVNQPQHF
D: -; size: -; J: TRBJ2-4; V: TRBV19; DNA: TGTGCCAGTAGTATGCGAAAAGAGGAAAACATTCAGTACTTC; CDR3: CASSMRKEENIQYF
D: -; size: -; J: TRBJ2-7; V: TRBV15; DNA: TGTGCCACCAGCAGAGCCAGGGGAGCTTACGAGCAGTACTTC; CDR3: CATSRARGAYEQYF
D: -; size: -; J: TRBJ2-1; V: TRBV4-2; DNA: TGTGCCAGCAGCAAAGAGGCGGACTCGGACTACAATGAGCAGTTCTTC; CDR3: CASSKEADSDYNEQFF
D: -; size: -; J: TRBJ2-3; V: TRBV4-3; DNA: TGCGCCAGCAGCCAAAGGGTAAAGGGGTCAGATACGCAGTATTTT; CDR3: CASSQRVKGSDTQYF
D: TRBD2; size: -; J: TRBJ2-3; V: TRBV29-1; DNA: TGCAGCGTTGGGCGGGAGGGTACAGATACGCAGTATTTT; CDR3: CSVGREGTDTQYF
D: TRBD2; size: -; J: TRBJ2-7; V: TRBV5-8; DNA: TGTGCCAGCAGCTTGGACTCTAGCGGGGGCTCCTACGAGCAGTACTTC; CDR3: CASSLDSSGGSYEQYF
D: TRBD2; size: once; J: TRBJ2-1; V: TRBV7-2; DNA: TGTGCCAGCAGCCCCCTCACTAGCGGGGGGAGGGATGAGCAGTTCTTC; CDR3: CASSPLTSGGRDEQFF
D: -; size: -; J: TRBJ2-3; V: TRBV6-1; DNA: TGTGCCAGCAGTGAAGCCGCCCAGAATACGCAGTATTTT; CDR3: CASSEAAQNTQYF
D: TRBD2; size: -; J: TRBJ2-1; V: TRBV12-5; DNA: TGTGCTAGTGGGCTAGCGGGAGGGCGGAATGAGCAGTTCTTC; CDR3: CASGLAGGRNEQFF
D: -; size: once; J: TRBJ1-2; V: TRBV5-1; DNA: TGCGCCAGCAGCTTGGGTGGAGGGAGCTATGGCTACACCTTC; CDR3: CASSLGGGSYGYTF
D: -; size: -; J: TRBJ2-1; V: TRBV13; DNA: TGTGCCAGCAGCCCCAGGTGGGCGGAGCAGTTCTTC; CDR3: CASSPRWAEQFF
D: -; size: -; J: TRBJ1-2; V: TRBV2; DNA: TGTGCCAGCAGTGAATCCCCAGGATATGGCTACACCTTC; CDR3: CASSESPGYGYTF
D: TRBD2; size: -; J: TRBJ2-1; V: TRBV10-3; DNA: TGTGCCATCAGTGCACTAGCGACGCAGTACAATGAGCAGTTCTTC; CDR3: CAISALATQYNEQFF
D: TRBD2; size: -; J: TRBJ2-2; V: TRBV5-1; DNA: TGCGCCAGCAGCCCCCCGACTAGCGGTTTCGCGAACACCGGGGAGCTGTTTTTT; CDR3: CASSPPTSGFANTGELFF
D: -; size: -; J: TRBJ1-5; V: TRBV18; DNA: TGTGCCAGCTCACCAGGAGGACAGATCAATCAGCCCCAGCATTTT; CDR3: CASSPGGQINQPQHF
D: -; size: few; J: TRBJ1-4; V: TRBV28; DNA: TGTGCCAGCCTTGGTGCGGGAGCAACTAATGAAAAACTGTTTTTT; CDR3: CASLGAGATNEKLFF
D: TRBD1; size: -; J: TRBJ1-5; V: TRBV6-1; DNA: TGTGCCAGCAGTTCTATAAGGGGGCATAGTCAGCCCCAGCATTTT; CDR3: CASSSIRGHSQPQHF
D: TRBD2; size: -; J: TRBJ2-2; V: TRBV7-8; DNA: TGTGCCAGCAGCTTCGGGGGGTTCAGTACCGGGGAGCTGTTTTTT; CDR3: CASSFGGFSTGELFF
D: -; size: -; J: TRBJ2-2; V: TRBV5-5; DNA: TGTGCCAGCAGCCCAACAGGGGGAGGGGCCGGGGAGCTGTTTTTT; CDR3: CASSPTGGGAGELFF
D: TRBD1; size: -; J: TRBJ1-1; V: TRBV2; DNA: TGTGCCAGCAGAGGACAGGGGGCGCTTGGCACTGAAGCTTTCTTT; CDR3: CASRGQGALGTEAFF
D: -; size: -; J: TRBJ1-5; V: TRBV5-6; DNA: TGTGCCAGCAGCCTCCGGGGGGCGAATCAGCCCCAGCATTTT; CDR3: CASSLRGANQPQHF
D: -; size: -; J: TRBJ2-6; V: TRBV15; DNA: TGTGCCACCAGCACTGGAGAAGGTCCCCCTAGCGTCCTGACTTTC; CDR3: CATSTGEGPPSVLTF
D: TRBD2; size: -; J: TRBJ2-1; V: TRBV19; DNA: TGTGCCAGCGCGACCAGCGGGAGGAGGGGAGAGCAGTTCTTC; CDR3: CASATSGRRGEQFF
D: -; size: -; J: TRBJ2-3; V: TRBV7-9; DNA: TGTGCCAGCAACAACTGGCGGGGTAGCACAGATACGCAGTATTTT; CDR3: CASNNWRGSTDTQYF
D: TRBD1; size: -; J: TRBJ2-1; V: TRBV11-3; DNA: TGTGCCAGCAGCGCTAGTATTGGGGCAGGGGGCTATTACAATGAGCAGTTCTTC; CDR3: CASSASIGAGGYYNEQFF
D: -; size: -; J: TRBJ2-3; V: TRBV27; DNA: TGTGCCAGCAGTCAAACTAGATACACAGATACGCAGTATTTT; CDR3: CASSQTRYTDTQYF
D: TRBD2; size: -; J: TRBJ2-5; V: TRBV2; DNA: TGTGCCAGCAAAAAACTAGCGAGGTACCAAGAGACCCAGTACTTC; CDR3: CASKKLARYQETQYF
D: TRBD2; size: -; J: TRBJ2-3; V: TRBV6-4; DNA: TGTGCCAGCAGTGACTCGGCTAGCGGTACGCAGTATTTT; CDR3: CASSDSASGTQYF
D: -; size: -; J: TRBJ2-5; V: TRBV18; DNA: TGTGCCAGCTCCCCCGGGCAGGGAACCCAAGAGACCCAGTACTTC; CDR3: CASSPGQGTQETQYF
D: TRBD2; size: -; J: TRBJ2-1; V: TRBV4-1; DNA: TGCGCCAGCAGCCATACGGGGGGGGCAGTAGGTGAGCAGTTCTTC; CDR3: CASSHTGGAVGEQFF
D: TRBD1; size: -; J: TRBJ2-3; V: TRBV7-9; DNA: TGTGCCAGCAGCTTAGATTTGAGTTGGGGTACAGGGGGCACAGATACGCAGTATTTT; CDR3: CASSLDLSWGTGGTDTQYF
D: TRBD1; size: -; J: TRBJ2-7; V: TRBV6-5; DNA: TGTGCCAGCCGAGCGGGGACAGGGGGCTACGAGCAGTACTTC; CDR3: CASRAGTGGYEQYF
D: -; size: -; J: TRBJ2-6; V: TRBV19; DNA: TGTGCCAGTAACAAGGACAGTAGCTCTGGGGCCAACGGCCTGACTTTC; CDR3: CASNKDSSSGANGLTF
D: -; size: once; J: TRBJ2-3; V: TRBV10-3; DNA: TGTGCCATCAGTGAGTCGGGGCAGAACACAGATACGCAGTATTTT; CDR3: CAISESGQNTDTQYF
D: TRBD2; size: -; J: TRBJ2-1; V: TRBV27; DNA: TGTGCCACCTGCCGGGCGGGAGGGGGGAATGAGCAGTTCTTC; CDR3: CATCRAGGGNEQFF
D: -; size: -; J: TRBJ1-1; V: TRBV11-3; DNA: TGTGCCAGCAGCTTAGGCAGGAACACTGAAGCTTTCTTT; CDR3: CASSLGRNTEAFF
D: -; size: -; J: TRBJ2-3; V: TRBV2; DNA: TGTGCCAGCAGTGAAGCGCGGAGCAGGGGTGAGGATACGCAGTATTTT; CDR3: CASSEARSRGEDTQYF
D: TRBD2; size: -; J: TRBJ2-1; V: TRBV5-1; DNA: TGCGCCAGCAAGGGGGCGGGAGGGAGCTCCTACAATGAGCAGTTCTTC; CDR3: CASKGAGGSSYNEQFF
D: -; size: -; J: TRBJ2-7; V: TRBV6-5; DNA: TGTGCCAGCAGTTCCAACAGGGCCAGCTCCTACGAGCAGTACTTC; CDR3: CASSSNRASSYEQYF
D: -; size: -; J: TRBJ2-1; V: TRBV19; DNA: TGTGCCAGTAGTACCCAGGTGAGCTCCTACAATGAGCAGTTCTTC; CDR3: CASSTQVSSYNEQFF
D: -; size: -; J: TRBJ2-2; V: TRBV30; DNA: TGTGCCTGGAGTGGCTTGGTAAGGAGCACCGGGGAGCTGTTTTTT; CDR3: CAWSGLVRSTGELFF
D: -; size: few; J: TRBJ1-2; V: TRBV7-2; DNA: TGTGCCAGCAGCTTAGACTTCGATGGCTACACCTTC; CDR3: CASSLDFDGYTF
D: -; size: -; J: TRBJ1-2; V: TRBV28; DNA: TGTGCCAGCAACCCCCAGTCCAGGCACTATGGCTACACCTTC; CDR3: CASNPQSRHYGYTF
D: -; size: -; J: TRBJ1-5; V: TRBV30; DNA: TGTGCCTGGAGTCGAAGGGGAATTTATAGCAATCAGCCCCAGCATTTT; CDR3: CAWSRRGIYSNQPQHF
D: TRBD1; size: -; J: TRBJ2-6; V: TRBV29-1; DNA: TGCAGCGTTGACACGGGACAGCACTCTGGGGCCAACGTCCTGACTTTC; CDR3: CSVDTGQHSGANVLTF
D: TRBD1; size: -; J: TRBJ2-5; V: TRBV6-1; DNA: TGTGCCAGCAGTGAAGATATGGGTCAGGGGGCGAATGAGCAGTACTTC; CDR3: CASSEDMGQGANEQYF
D: -; size: -; J: TRBJ1-6; V: TRBV28; DNA: TGTGCCAGCTCCAAACCAGGGGATAGCTCCTATAATTCACCCCTCCACTTT; CDR3: CASSKPGDSSYNSPLHF